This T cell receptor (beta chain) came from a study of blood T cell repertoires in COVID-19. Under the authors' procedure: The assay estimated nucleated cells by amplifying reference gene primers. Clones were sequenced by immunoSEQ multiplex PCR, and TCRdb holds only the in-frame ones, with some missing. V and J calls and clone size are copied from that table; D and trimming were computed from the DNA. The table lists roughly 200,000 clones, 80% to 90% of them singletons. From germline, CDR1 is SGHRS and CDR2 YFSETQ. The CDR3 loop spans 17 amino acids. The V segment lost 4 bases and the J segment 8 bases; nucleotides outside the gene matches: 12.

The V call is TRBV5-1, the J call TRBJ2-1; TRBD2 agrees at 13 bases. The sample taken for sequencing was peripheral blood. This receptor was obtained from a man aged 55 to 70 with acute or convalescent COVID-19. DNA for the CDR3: TGCGCCAGCAGCCCGGGGCGTAGGACTAGCGGGAGTTATGAGCAGTTCTTC. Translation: CASSPGRRTSGSYEQFF. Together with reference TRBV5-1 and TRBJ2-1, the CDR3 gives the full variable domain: KAGVTQTPRYLIKTRGQQVTLSCSPISGHRSVSWYQQTPGQGLQFLFEYFSETQRNKGNFPGRFSGRQFSNSRSEMNVSTLELGDSALYLCASSPGRRTSGSYEQFFGPGTRLTVL.